This TCR beta chain was retrieved from a study of early T cells in non-severe SARS-CoV-2 infection. CDR3 length: 12 residues. With 6 bases removed from V and 6 bases from J, the gap between germline ends came to 11 bases. The germline V gene encodes CDR1 MDHEN and CDR2 SYDVKM. Via MiXCR, TCRdb re-called the 5' RACE reads, giving one row per CDR3 protein. The table shows tens of thousands of distinct CDR3 sequences, with about an eighth occurring only once. This TCR was recovered from an adult who was a healthcare worker with PCR-confirmed SARS-CoV-2 infection or an uninfected control (not recorded which). The specimen sequenced was whole blood. The chain carries TRBV28 and TRBJ1-1; D perhaps matches TRBD1 (6 bases). The CDR3, as DNA: TGTGCCAGCAGGGACAGTTTATCTGAAGCTTTCTTT. It translates to CASRDSLSEAFF.